Following are 8 T cell receptor beta chains from one sample sequenced in a study of T cells in women clearing cervical HPV infection. Repertoires were generated with immunoSEQ multiplex PCR, while TCRdb's copy carries only in-frame clones and drops some. This listing includes approximately 35,000 clones. Sequenced material: blood buffy coat. These receptor sequences come from a woman aged 18 to 75 with a cervical HPV16 infection that either progressed to CIN3+ or cleared (not recorded which).

Turning to this clone: The DNA ends 3 residues before the CDR3 does, and the rest of the CDR3 is filled in from the germline J gene. The gene calls are TRBV15 and TRBJ1-2; tentative D call: TRBD1 (6 bases). CDR1 LNHNV and CDR2 YYDKDF come from the germline V gene (reference sequence). The CDR3 is 14 amino acids. CDR3 sequence reads: CATSRVDRPGGYTF. The DNA read from the CDR3 is TGTGCCACCAGCAGAGTTGACAGGCCGGGAGGC.

The covered CDR3 bases are TGTGCCAGTAGTATTCTCCCGGGACAGAGCGGAGAAAAA. Its protein is CASSILPGQSGEK. The full CDR3 protein is CASSILPGQSGEKLFF. The chain employs TRBV19 and TRBJ1-4, with 7 bases matching TRBD1. The read terminates 3 residues before the CDR3 end, so the remaining end is supplied by the germline J gene. V trimming: 3 bases; J trimming: 8 bases; junction bases outside the gene matches: 12. The CDR3 runs 16 residues. Germline V CDR1 and CDR2: LNHDA, SQIVND (reference sequence).

Of note for this clone: The read falls 3 residues short of the CDR3 end, and the missing part is taken from the germline J gene. V usage is TRBV7-9 and J usage is TRBJ1-2; 9 bases fit TRBD1. The CDR3 sequence is 15 residues long. The V gene end was trimmed by 2 bases and the J gene end by 2 bases; junction bases not matched to a gene: 3. From germline, CDR1 is SEHNR and CDR2 FQNEAQ (reference sequence). This chain's CDR3 is CASSLNRGLNYGYTF. The CDR3 DNA, read in part, is TGTGCCAGCAGCTTAAACAGGGGGCTAAACTATGGC.

In the case of this clone: The read terminates 3 residues ahead of where the CDR3 ends, so the germline J gene completes it. This sequence joins TRBV30 and TRBJ2-7; D may be TRBD2 (6 bases). Germline CDR1 is GTSNPN and CDR2 is SVGIG (reference sequence). The CDR3 runs to 10 residues. V lost 7 bases to trimming and J lost 6 bases, with 10 bases between them. CDR3 sequence reads: CASGDSEQYF. Partial CDR3 DNA: TGTGCCTCGGGGGATTCCGAG.

A remark on this clone: Sequencing ends 3 residues short of the CDR3 end; the germline J gene provides the rest. The chain recombines TRBV7-3 with TRBJ2-2, with D uncertain. V was shortened by 5 bases and J by 2 bases, with 9 bases between the two germline ends. From germline, CDR1 is SGHTA and CDR2 FQGTGA. There are 14 residues in the CDR3. The CDR3 is CASSQTVNTGELFF. The CDR3 bases that were read are TGTGCCAGCAGCCAGACTGTAAACACCGGGGAG.

Partial CDR3 DNA: TGTGCCTTGGACAGGTCCTCCTACGAG. It translates to CALDRSSYE. The entire CDR3 protein reads CALDRSSYEQYF. The V call is TRBV30, the J call TRBJ2-7; TRBD1 agrees at 7 bases. The read ends 3 residues early relative to the CDR3; the germline J gene fills the gap. Germline V lookup: CDR1 GTSNPN, CDR2 SVGIG (reference sequence). V dropped 7 bases and J dropped 0; count of bases not matched to a gene: 3. There are 12 residues in the CDR3.

Regarding this clone: Read data end 3 residues before the CDR3 end; the end is taken from the germline J gene. The chain joins TRBV7-9 to TRBJ2-7; TRBD1 agrees at 10 bases. The V gene end was trimmed by 5 bases and the J gene end by 5 bases; junction bases not matched to a gene: 9. From germline, CDR1 is SEHNR and CDR2 FQNEAQ (reference sequence). The CDR3 is 15 residues long. CDR3 sequence reads: CASSLGTGEYNEQYF. The DNA read from the CDR3 is TGTGCCAGCAGCCTTGGGACAGGGGAGTATAACGAG.

Concerning this clone: The read is 3 residues too short to cover the CDR3 end, so that end is filled in from the germline J gene. The chain recombines TRBV7-9 with TRBJ2-2; the match to TRBD1 covers 8 bases. The CDR3 loop spans 15 amino acids. Germline V CDR1 and CDR2: SEHNR, FQNEAQ (reference sequence). J was trimmed by 5 bases and V by 5 bases; bases with no gene match: 7. The part of the CDR3 DNA that was read is TGTGCCAGCAGCGAAAGCAGGGGGCCGACCGGGGAG. Translating gives CASSESRGPTGE. The entire CDR3 protein reads CASSESRGPTGELFF.